This T cell receptor (beta chain) was sequenced during a study of cytomegalovirus exposure and HLA in healthy donors. This clone was picked up a small number of times. Vbeta (60) and Jbeta (13) primers were used in the PCR. Produced via immunoSEQ multiplex PCR; TCRdb's table is partial and in-frame only. The repertoire holds some 130,000 clones, with 70% to 85% as singletons. Sequenced input: PBMCs. The receptor was derived from a middle-aged man in good health and CMV-seropositive.

CDR3 in DNA: TGTGCCAGCAGTGAATCGCGCTCCTATAATTCACCCCTCCACTTT. It yields the protein CASSESRSYNSPLHF. V is TRBV2 and J is TRBJ1-6, with unresolved D. With 2 bases removed from V and 0 bases from J, the gap between germline ends came to 5 bases. This CDR3 comprises 15 residues. Germline values: CDR1 SNHLY, CDR2 FYNNEI.